This TCR beta chain was recorded in a study of T cells after yellow fever vaccination. Notes on the study in general: Only a small proportion of the clonotypes turned up in both the CD4 and the CD8 compartments, likely arising from convergent recombination. A weaker secondary response peaked on day 5, the primary on day 15.

The V gene's germline CDR1 is SGHRS and CDR2 YFSETQ. The CDR3 consists of 15 residues. Germline trimming cut 0 bases from V and 3 bases from J; bases unmatched to any gene: 3. This clonotype occurred a few times. Antigen specificity is unknown. One entry per CDR3 protein, called by TCRdb with MiXCR from the 5' RACE reads. In the table there are hundreds of thousands of distinct CDR3 sequences, approximately 3.8% of which are singletons. The receptor's source is a young man who received the YFV17D yellow fever vaccine. The rearrangement links TRBV5-1 to TRBJ1-5; 7 bases are shared with TRBD1. Sequences were derived from PBMCs, sampled on the day of the yellow fever booster vaccination. The CDR3 loop reads CASSLGDSNNQPQHF. In DNA form, the CDR3 reads TGCGCCAGCAGCTTGGGGGACAGCAACAATCAGCCCCAGCATTTT.